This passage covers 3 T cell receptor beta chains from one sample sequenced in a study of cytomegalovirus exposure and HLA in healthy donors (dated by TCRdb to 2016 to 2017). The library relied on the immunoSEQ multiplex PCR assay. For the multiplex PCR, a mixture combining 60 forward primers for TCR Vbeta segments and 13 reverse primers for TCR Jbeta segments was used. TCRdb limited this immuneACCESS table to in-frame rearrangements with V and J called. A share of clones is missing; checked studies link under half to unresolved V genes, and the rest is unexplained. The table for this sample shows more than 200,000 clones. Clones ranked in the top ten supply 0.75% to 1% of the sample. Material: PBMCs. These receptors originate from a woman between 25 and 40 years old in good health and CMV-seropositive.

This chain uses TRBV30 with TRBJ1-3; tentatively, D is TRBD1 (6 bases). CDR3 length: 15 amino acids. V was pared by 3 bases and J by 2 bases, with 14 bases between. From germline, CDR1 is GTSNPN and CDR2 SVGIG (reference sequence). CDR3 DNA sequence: TGTGCCTGGAGCTTCAGCGGGGGGCCTGGAAACACCATATATTTT. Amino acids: CAWSFSGGPGNTIYF.

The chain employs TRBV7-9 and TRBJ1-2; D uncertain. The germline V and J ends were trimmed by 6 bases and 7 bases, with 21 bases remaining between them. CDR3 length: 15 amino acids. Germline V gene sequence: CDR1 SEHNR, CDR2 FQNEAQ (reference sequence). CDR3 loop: CASSQEGWRAGGYTF. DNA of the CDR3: TGTGCCAGCAGTCAAGAGGGTTGGAGAGCGGGTGGCTACACCTTC.

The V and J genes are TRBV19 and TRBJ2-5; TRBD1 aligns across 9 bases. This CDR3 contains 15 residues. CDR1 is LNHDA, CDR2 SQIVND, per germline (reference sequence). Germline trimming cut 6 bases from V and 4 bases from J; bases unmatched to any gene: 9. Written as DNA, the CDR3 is TGTGCCAGTAGCTTGGGGGACAGGGTTAGAGAGACCCAGTACTTC. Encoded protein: CASSLGDRVRETQYF.